This entry features one TCR beta chain sequence. Its specificity is unknown. Profiling relied on immunoSEQ multiplex PCR, and the TCRdb table lists in-frame clones only, not all of them. The sample carries about 2,900 clones, roughly three fifths recorded once. The sample belongs to a study of T cells after posttransplantation cyclophosphamide. Overall study findings and caveats: Blood and skin or GI T cell repertoires showed limited TRB overlap. Recipient CMV seropositivity and CMV reactivation strongly tracked TRB clonality.

This CDR3 is 13 amino acids long. The V gene lost 7 bases and the J gene lost 0 bases, with 10 bases spanning the gap. Germline V CDR1 and CDR2: MNHNS, SASEGT. Peripheral blood was collected from the related graft donor on the marrow donation day. The chain employs TRBV6-1 and TRBJ2-7; TRBD1 is a possible D gene (6 bases). The source is a woman in her thirties in good health and a related stem cell transplant donor. The material sequenced was memory CD8+ T cells sorted from blood. CDR3 bases: TGTGCCAGCAAGGTAGGGGGCTCCTACGAGCAGTACTTC. As protein: CASKVGGSYEQYF.